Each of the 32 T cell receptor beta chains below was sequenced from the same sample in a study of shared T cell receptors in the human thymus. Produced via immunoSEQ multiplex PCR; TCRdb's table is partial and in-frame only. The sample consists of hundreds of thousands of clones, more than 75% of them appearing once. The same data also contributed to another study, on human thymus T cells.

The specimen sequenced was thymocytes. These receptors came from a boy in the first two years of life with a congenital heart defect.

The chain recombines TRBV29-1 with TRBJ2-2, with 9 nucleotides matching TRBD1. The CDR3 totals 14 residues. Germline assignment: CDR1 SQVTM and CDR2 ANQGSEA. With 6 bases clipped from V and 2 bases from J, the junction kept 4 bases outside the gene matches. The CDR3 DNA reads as TGCAGCGTGGGGACAGGGACCAACACCGGGGAGCTGTTTTTT. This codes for CSVGTGTNTGELFF.

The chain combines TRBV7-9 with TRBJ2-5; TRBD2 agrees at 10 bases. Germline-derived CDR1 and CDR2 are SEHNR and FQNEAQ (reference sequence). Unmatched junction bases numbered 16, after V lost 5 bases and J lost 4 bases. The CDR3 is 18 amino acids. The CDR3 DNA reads TGTGCCAGCAGCAATAGTCCCGGGACTAGCGTCTTATTAGAGACCCAGTACTTC. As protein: CASSNSPGTSVLLETQYF.

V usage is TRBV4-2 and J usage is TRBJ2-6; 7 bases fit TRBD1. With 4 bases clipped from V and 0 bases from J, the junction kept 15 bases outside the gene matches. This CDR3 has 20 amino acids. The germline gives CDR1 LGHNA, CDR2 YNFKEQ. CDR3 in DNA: TGTGCCAGCAGCCCATGGGACAGCCTGGCAATACCCTCTGGGGCCAACGTCCTGACTTTC. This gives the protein CASSPWDSLAIPSGANVLTF.

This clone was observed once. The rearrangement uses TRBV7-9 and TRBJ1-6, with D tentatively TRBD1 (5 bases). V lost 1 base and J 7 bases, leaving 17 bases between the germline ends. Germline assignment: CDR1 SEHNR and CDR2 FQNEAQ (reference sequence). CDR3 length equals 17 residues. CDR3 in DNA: TGTGCCAGCAGCTTAGAGGGGCGCCGGCCAGGCAATTCACCCCTCCACTTT. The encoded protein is CASSLEGRRPGNSPLHF.

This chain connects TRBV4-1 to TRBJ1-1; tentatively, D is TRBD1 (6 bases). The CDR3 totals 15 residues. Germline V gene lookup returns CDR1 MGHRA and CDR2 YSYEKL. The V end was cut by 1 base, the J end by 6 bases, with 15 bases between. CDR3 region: CASSQGEGQHPEAFF. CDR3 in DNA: TGCGCCAGCAGCCAAGGGGAGGGACAACACCCTGAAGCTTTCTTT.

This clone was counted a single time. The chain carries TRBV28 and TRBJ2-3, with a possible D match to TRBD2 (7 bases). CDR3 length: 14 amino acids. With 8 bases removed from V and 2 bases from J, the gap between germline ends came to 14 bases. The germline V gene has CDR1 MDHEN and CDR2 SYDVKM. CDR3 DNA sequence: TGTGCCAGCCGTGCGGGGGCCTTCACAGATACGCAGTATTTT. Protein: CASRAGAFTDTQYF.

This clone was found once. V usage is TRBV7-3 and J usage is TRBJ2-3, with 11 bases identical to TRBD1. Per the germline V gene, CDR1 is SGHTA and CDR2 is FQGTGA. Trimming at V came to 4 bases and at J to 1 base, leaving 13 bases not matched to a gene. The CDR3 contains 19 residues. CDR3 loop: CASSSPSRDRGRGTDTQYF. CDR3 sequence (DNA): TGTGCCAGCAGCTCTCCGTCCCGGGACAGGGGGAGGGGCACAGATACGCAGTATTTT.

The CDR3 DNA is TGTGCCAGTAGTAGGACAGGGACCCCCTACAATGAGCAGTTCTTC. Protein: CASSRTGTPYNEQFF. The chain couples TRBV19 to TRBJ2-1, with 8 positions matching TRBD1. Looked up from germline, CDR1 is LNHDA and CDR2 is SQIVND (reference sequence). Trimming cost V 4 bases and J 2 bases; bases outside gene matches: 4. This CDR3 has 15 amino acids.

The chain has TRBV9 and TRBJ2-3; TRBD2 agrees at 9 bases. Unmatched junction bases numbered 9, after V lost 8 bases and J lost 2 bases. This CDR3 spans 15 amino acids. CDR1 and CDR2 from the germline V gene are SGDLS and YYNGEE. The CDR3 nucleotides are TGTGCCAGTTCCGGGCTAGCGGGGATCACAGATACGCAGTATTTT. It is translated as CASSGLAGITDTQYF.

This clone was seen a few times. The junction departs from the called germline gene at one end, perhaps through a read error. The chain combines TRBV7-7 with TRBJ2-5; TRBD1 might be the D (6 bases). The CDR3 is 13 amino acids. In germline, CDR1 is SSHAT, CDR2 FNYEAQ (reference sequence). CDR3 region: CASSSDSHETQYF. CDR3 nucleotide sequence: TGTGCTAGCAGCTCGGACAGCCATGAGACCCAGTACTTC.

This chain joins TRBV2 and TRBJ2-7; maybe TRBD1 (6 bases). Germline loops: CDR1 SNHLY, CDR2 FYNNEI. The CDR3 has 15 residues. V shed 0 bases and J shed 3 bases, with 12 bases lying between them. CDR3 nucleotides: TGTGCCAGCAGTGAAGCGGGACACCCAAACTACGAGCAGTACTTC. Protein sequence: CASSEAGHPNYEQYF.

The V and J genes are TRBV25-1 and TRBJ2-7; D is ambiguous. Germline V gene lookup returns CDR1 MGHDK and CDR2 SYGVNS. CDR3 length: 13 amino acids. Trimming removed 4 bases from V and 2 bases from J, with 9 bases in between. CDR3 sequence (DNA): TGTGCCAGCAGTGGTGACACCCCCTACGAGCAGTACTTC. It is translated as CASSGDTPYEQYF.

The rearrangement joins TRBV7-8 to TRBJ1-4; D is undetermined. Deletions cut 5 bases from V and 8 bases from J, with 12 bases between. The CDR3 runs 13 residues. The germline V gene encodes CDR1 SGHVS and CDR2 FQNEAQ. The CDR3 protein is CASSPKVGEKLFF. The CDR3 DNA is TGTGCCAGCAGCCCGAAGGTCGGGGAAAAACTGTTTTTT. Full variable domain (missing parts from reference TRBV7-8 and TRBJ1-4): GAGVSQSPRYKVAKRGQDVALRCDPISGHVSLFWYQQALGQGPEFLTYFQNEAQLDKSGLPSDRFFAERPEGSVSTLKIQRTQQEDSAVYLCASSPKVGEKLFFGSGTQLSVL.

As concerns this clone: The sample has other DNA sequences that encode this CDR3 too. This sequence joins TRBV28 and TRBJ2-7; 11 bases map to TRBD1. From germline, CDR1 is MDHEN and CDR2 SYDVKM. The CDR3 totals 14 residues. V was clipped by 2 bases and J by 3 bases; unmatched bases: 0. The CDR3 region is CASSLGTGGYEQYF. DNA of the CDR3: TGTGCCAGCAGTTTAGGGACAGGGGGCTACGAGCAGTACTTC.

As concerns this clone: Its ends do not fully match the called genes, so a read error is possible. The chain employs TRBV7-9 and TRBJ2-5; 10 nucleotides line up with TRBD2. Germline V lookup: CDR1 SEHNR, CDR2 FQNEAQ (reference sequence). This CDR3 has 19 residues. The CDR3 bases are TGTGCCAGCAGATTAGAGAAGCGGGGGGGCCGGGAAGGCCAAGAGACCCAGTACTTC. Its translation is CASRLEKRGGREGQETQYF.

CDR3 DNA: TGCGCCAGCAGCCCCTTGGACGTCCCGGCAGGGTACAATGAGCAGTTCTTC. As protein: CASSPLDVPAGYNEQFF. The chain combines TRBV4-3 with TRBJ2-1; TRBD1 is a possible D gene (5 bases). This CDR3 region has 17 residues. The germline gives CDR1 LGHNA, CDR2 YSLEER. Trimming stripped 4 bases from V and 4 bases from J, with 20 bases between.

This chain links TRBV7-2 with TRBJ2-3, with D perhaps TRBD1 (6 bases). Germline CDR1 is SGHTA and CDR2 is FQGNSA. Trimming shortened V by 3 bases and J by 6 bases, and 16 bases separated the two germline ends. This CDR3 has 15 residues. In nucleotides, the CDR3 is TGTGCCAGCAGCTTTCAGGGGCCACACCCCGATACGCAGTATTTT. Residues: CASSFQGPHPDTQYF.

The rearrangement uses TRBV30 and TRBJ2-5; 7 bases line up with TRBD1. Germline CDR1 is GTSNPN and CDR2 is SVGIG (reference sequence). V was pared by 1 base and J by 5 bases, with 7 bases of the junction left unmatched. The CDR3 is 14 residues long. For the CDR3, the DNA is TGTGCCTGGAGTGACAGACAGGGCCTGGAGACCCAGTACTTC. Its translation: CAWSDRQGLETQYF.

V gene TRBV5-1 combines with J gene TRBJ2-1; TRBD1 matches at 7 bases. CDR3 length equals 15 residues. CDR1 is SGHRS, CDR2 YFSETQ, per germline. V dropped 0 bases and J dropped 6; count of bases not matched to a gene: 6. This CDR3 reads CASSLETGKVNEQFF. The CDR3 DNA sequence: TGCGCCAGCAGCTTGGAGACAGGGAAGGTCAATGAGCAGTTCTTC.

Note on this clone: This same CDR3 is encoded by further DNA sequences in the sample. CDR3 DNA sequence: TGTGCCAGCAGCCTAACGCCCGGGACAGACAATTCACCCCTCCACTTT. Translated, it gives CASSLTPGTDNSPLHF. The chain uses TRBV11-2 and TRBJ1-6, with 7 positions matching TRBD1. Trimming at V came to 5 bases and at J to 7 bases, leaving 11 bases not matched to a gene. This CDR3 region has 16 residues. Germline V lookup: CDR1 SGHAT, CDR2 FQNNGV.

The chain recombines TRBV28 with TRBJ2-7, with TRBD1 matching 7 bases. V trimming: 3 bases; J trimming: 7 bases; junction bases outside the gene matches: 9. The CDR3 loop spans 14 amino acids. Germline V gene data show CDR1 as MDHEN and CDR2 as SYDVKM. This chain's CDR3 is CASSLTDRAEEQYF. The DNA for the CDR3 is TGTGCCAGCAGTTTGACCGACAGGGCAGAAGAGCAGTACTTC.

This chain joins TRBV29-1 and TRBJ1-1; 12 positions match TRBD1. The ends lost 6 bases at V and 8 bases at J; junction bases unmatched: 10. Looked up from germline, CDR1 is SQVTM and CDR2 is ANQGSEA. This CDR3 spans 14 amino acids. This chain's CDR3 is CSVLGQGAGPEAFF. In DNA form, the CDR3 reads TGCAGCGTCCTGGGACAGGGGGCCGGCCCGGAAGCTTTCTTT. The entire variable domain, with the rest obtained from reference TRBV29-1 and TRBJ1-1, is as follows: SAVISQKPSRDICQRGTSLTIQCQVDSQVTMMFWYRQQPGQSLTLIATANQGSEATYESGFVIDKFPISRPNLTFSTLTVSNMSPEDSSIYLCSVLGQGAGPEAFFGQGTRLTVV.

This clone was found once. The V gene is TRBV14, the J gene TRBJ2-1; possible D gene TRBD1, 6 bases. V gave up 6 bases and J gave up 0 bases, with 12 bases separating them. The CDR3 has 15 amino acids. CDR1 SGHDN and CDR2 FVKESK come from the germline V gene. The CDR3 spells CASSLRDNSYNEQFF. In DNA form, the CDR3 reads TGTGCCAGCAGTCTCCGGGACAACTCCTACAATGAGCAGTTCTTC. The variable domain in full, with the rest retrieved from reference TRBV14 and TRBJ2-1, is EAGVTQFPSHSVIEKGQTVTLRCDPISGHDNLYWYRRVMGKEIKFLLHFVKESKQDESGMPNNRFLAERTGGTYSTLKVQPAELEDSGVYFCASSLRDNSYNEQFFGPGTRLTVL.

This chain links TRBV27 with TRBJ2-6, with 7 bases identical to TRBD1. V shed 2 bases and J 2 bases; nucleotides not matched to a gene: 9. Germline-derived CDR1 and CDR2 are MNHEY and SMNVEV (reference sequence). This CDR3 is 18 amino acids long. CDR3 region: CASSLVDREVPGANVLTF. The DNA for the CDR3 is TGTGCCAGCAGTTTAGTCGACAGGGAAGTTCCTGGGGCCAACGTCCTGACTTTC.

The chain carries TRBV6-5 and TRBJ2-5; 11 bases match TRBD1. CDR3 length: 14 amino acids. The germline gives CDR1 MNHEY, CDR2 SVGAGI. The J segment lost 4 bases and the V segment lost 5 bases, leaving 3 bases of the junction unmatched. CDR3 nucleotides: TGTGCCAGCAGTGGACAGGGGGCGGGAGAGACCCAGTACTTC. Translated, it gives CASSGQGAGETQYF.

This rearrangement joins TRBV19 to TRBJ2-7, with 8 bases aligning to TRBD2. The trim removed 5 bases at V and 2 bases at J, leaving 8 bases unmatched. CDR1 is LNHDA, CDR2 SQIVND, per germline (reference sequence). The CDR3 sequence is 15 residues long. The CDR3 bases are TGTGCCAGTAGTCCAACGGGAGGGACGACCTACGAGCAGTACTTC. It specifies CASSPTGGTTYEQYF.

CDR3 loop: CASSLGQGSQGTQYF. For the CDR3, the DNA is TGTGCCAGCAGCTTGGGACAGGGGTCCCAAGGTACGCAGTATTTT. The rearrangement uses TRBV7-2 and TRBJ2-3; 10 bases line up with TRBD1. The CDR3 runs 15 residues. The junction had 8 bases not matched to a gene; V was cut back by 3 bases and J by 8 bases. The germline V gene encodes CDR1 SGHTA and CDR2 FQGNSA.

The CDR3 nucleotides read TGCGCCAGCAGCCAAGACGGGACAGGGTCTTTAGCTTTCTTT. Translation gives CASSQDGTGSLAFF. V usage is TRBV4-3 and J usage is TRBJ1-1; 9 bases match TRBD1. The CDR3 is made up of 14 amino acids. The J segment lost 10 bases and the V segment lost 0 bases, leaving 6 bases of the junction unmatched. Germline CDR1 reads LGHNA; CDR2 reads YSLEER.

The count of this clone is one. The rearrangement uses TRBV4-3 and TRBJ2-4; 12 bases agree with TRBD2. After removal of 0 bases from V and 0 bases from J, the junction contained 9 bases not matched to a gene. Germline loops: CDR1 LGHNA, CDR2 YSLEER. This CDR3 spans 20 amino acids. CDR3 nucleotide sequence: TGCGCCAGCAGCCAAGATACTAGCGGGGGGCCTTGGCTAGCCAAAAACATTCAGTACTTC. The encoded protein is CASSQDTSGGPWLAKNIQYF.

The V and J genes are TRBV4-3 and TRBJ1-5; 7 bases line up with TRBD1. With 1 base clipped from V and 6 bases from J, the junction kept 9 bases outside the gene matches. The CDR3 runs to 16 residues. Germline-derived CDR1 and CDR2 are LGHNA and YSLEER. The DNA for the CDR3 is TGCGCCAGCAGCCAAGTTTGGGACAGAAGGGGTCAGCCCCAGCATTTT. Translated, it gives CASSQVWDRRGQPQHF.

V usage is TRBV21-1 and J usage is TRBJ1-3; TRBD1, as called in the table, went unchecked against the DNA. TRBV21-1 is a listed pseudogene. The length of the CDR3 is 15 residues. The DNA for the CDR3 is TGTGCCAGCAGCATCCACAGGGGGTCTGGAAACACCATATATTTT. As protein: CASSIHRGSGNTIYF.

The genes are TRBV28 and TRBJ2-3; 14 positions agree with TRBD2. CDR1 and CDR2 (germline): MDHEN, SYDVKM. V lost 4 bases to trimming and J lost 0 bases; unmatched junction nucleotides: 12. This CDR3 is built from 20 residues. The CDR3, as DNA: TGTGCCAGCAGTTACTACCCGGGACTAGCGGGGGAGTTTAGCACAGATACGCAGTATTTT. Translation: CASSYYPGLAGEFSTDTQYF.